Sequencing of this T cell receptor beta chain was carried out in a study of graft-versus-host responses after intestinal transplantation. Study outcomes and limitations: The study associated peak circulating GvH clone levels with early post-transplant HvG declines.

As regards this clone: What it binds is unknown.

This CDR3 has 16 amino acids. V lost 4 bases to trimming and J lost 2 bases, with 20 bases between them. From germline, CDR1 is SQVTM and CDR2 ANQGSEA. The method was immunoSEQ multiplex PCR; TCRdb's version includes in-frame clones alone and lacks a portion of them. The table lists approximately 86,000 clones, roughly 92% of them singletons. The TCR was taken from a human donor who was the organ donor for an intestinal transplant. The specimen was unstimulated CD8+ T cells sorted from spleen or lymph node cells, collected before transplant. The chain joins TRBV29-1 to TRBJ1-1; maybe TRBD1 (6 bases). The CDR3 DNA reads TGCAGCGTTGTATGGGGGCGACGACAGGCTAACACTGAAGCTTTCTTT. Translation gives CSVVWGRRQANTEAFF.